One sample yielded the 13 T cell receptor beta chains listed below, sequenced in a study of long-term antiretroviral therapy in people with HIV (dated by TCRdb to 2022 to 2024). The immunoSEQ hsTCRB v3.0 assay was used at survey level resolution for TRB variable region sequencing. TCRdb retrieved this table from immuneACCESS and kept in-frame rearrangements only. Not all clones are present; in checked studies, unresolved V genes account for under half, and no reason is known for the remainder. This sample has 30,000 or so clones in its table, and approximately 85% of those were observed once. The ten largest account for around 3.7% of the sample. The sample was unsorted PBMCs, taken 0.8 years before starting antiretroviral therapy. Receptors originate from a man between 18 and 35 years old with HIV.

The chain is built from TRBV5-4 and TRBJ1-6; D may be TRBD1 (5 bases). The CDR3 spans 15 residues. The V end lost 1 base, the J end lost 2 bases, and 7 bases lay between the germline ends. The V gene's germline CDR1 is SGHNT and CDR2 YYREEE (reference sequence). CDR3: CASSLQGTYNSPLHF. The CDR3, as DNA: TGTGCCAGCAGCTTGCAGGGTACCTATAATTCACCCCTCCACTTT.

The J gene is TRBJ2-3, the V gene TRBV7-8; D perhaps matches TRBD2 (6 bases). This CDR3 is 14 amino acids long. CDR1 and CDR2 from the germline V gene are SGHVS and FQNEAQ. The germline V and J ends were trimmed by 9 bases and 0 bases, with 13 bases remaining between them. CDR3 amino acids: CASGGTRSTDTQYF. The CDR3 nucleotides are TGTGCCAGTGGCGGGACCAGGAGCACAGATACGCAGTATTTT.

The chain links TRBV5-4 to TRBJ1-1; weak D call: TRBD1 (5 bases). Germline V gene data show CDR1 as SGHNT and CDR2 as YYREEE (reference sequence). CDR3 size: 16 residues. Trimming cost V 2 bases and J 5 bases, with 19 bases left between them. CDR3 residues: CASSFPSGARGTEAFF. The CDR3 nucleotides read TGTGCCAGCAGCTTCCCGTCGGGAGCTAGGGGAACTGAAGCTTTCTTT.

The CDR3 protein is CASSLAGGFNEQFF. CDR3 sequence (DNA): TGTGCCAGCAGCTTAGCGGGAGGTTTCAATGAGCAGTTCTTC. The chain has TRBV13 and TRBJ2-1, with TRBD2 identical over 7 bases. CDR1 PRHDT and CDR2 FYEKMQ come from the germline V gene (reference sequence). With 1 base clipped from V and 6 bases from J, the junction kept 3 bases outside the gene matches. This CDR3 has 14 residues. The variable domain in full, with the rest retrieved from reference TRBV13 and TRBJ2-1, is AAGVIQSPRHLIKEKRETATLKCYPIPRHDTVYWYQQGPGQDPQFLISFYEKMQSDKGSIPDRFSAQQFSDYHSELNMSSLELGDSALYFCASSLAGGFNEQFFGPGTRLTVL.

The chain uses TRBV27 and TRBJ1-5; possibly TRBD1 for D (5 bases). The CDR3 is 15 residues long. CDR1 is MNHEY and CDR2 is SMNVEV in the germline V gene (reference sequence). V lost 4 bases to trimming and J lost 4 bases, with 14 bases between them. As DNA, the CDR3 is TGTGCCAGCAGTTACGGTCAGGGTCGTAATCAGCCCCAGCATTTT. It yields the protein CASSYGQGRNQPQHF.

The chain recombines TRBV7-2 with TRBJ2-3, with TRBD2 matching 11 bases. Unmatched junction bases numbered 6, after V lost 5 bases and J lost 2 bases. This CDR3 has 16 amino acids. CDR1 and CDR2 (germline): SGHTA, FQGNSA. CDR3 residues: CASSTYSGRVTDTQYF. For the CDR3, the DNA is TGTGCCAGCAGCACCTATAGCGGGAGGGTCACAGATACGCAGTATTTT.

The gene calls are TRBV18 and TRBJ1-1; possible D gene TRBD1, 5 bases. Germline CDR1 KGHSH, CDR2 LQKENI. V dropped 1 base and J dropped 1 base, with 7 bases sitting between them. The CDR3 runs 14 residues. CDR3 amino acids: CASSPLTENTEAFF. CDR3 bases: TGTGCCAGCTCACCACTGACAGAGAACACTGAAGCTTTCTTT.

This sequence joins TRBV19 and TRBJ1-1; D uncertain. The V gene's germline CDR1 is LNHDA and CDR2 SQIVND (reference sequence). V was shortened by 2 bases and J by 2 bases, with 18 bases between the two germline ends. The CDR3 extends over 17 amino acids. The CDR3 loop reads CASSIFPVADPNTEAFF. As DNA, the CDR3 is TGTGCCAGTAGTATATTTCCTGTGGCAGATCCTAACACTGAAGCTTTCTTT.

The rearrangement uses TRBV6-5 and TRBJ1-1; D is unclear. CDR3 length equals 13 residues. Germline V CDR1 and CDR2: MNHEY, SVGAGI. Between the trimmed V and J ends, which lost 7 bases and 4 bases, there was a span of 13 bases. The DNA of the CDR3 is TGTGCCAGCAACATTCGACTTTCCACTGAAGCTTTCTTT. Its protein product is CASNIRLSTEAFF.

The chain's CDR3 is CASSQEDRGLSTDTQYF. The DNA of the CDR3 is TGCGCCAGCAGCCAAGAGGACAGGGGGCTGTCCACAGATACGCAGTATTTT. The gene calls are TRBV4-3 and TRBJ2-3; 11 bases are a match to TRBD1. J gave up 2 bases and V 0 bases, and 4 bases lay outside the gene matches. This CDR3 contains 17 residues. Germline CDR1 and CDR2: LGHNA and YSLEER.

The chain links TRBV19 to TRBJ2-2; 13 bases are shared with TRBD2. CDR1 LNHDA and CDR2 SQIVND come from the germline V gene (reference sequence). The V segment lost 3 bases and the J segment 3 bases; nucleotides outside the gene matches: 16. The CDR3 sequence is 21 residues long. CDR3 nucleotides: TGTGCCAGTAGTATGGGGGTAACTAGCGGGAGGGGACGGCCTTACACCGGGGAGCTGTTTTTT. Protein: CASSMGVTSGRGRPYTGELFF.

CDR3 DNA: TGCAGCGTTCTGTCCTATGGCTACACCTTC. Protein product: CSVLSYGYTF. V usage is TRBV29-1 and J usage is TRBJ1-2; no clear D gene. This CDR3 has 10 amino acids. The V and J ends lost 5 bases and 4 bases respectively, with 5 bases between them. Germline CDR1 is SQVTM and CDR2 is ANQGSEA.

The rearrangement links TRBV9 to TRBJ2-1; the match to TRBD2 covers 12 bases. Germline-derived CDR1 and CDR2 are SGDLS and YYNGEE. V was pared by 4 bases and J by 4 bases, with 3 bases of the junction left unmatched. This CDR3 has 15 amino acids. CDR3 nucleotides: TGTGCCAGCAGCTTGACTAGCGGGAGATACAATGAGCAGTTCTTC. This sequence encodes CASSLTSGRYNEQFF.